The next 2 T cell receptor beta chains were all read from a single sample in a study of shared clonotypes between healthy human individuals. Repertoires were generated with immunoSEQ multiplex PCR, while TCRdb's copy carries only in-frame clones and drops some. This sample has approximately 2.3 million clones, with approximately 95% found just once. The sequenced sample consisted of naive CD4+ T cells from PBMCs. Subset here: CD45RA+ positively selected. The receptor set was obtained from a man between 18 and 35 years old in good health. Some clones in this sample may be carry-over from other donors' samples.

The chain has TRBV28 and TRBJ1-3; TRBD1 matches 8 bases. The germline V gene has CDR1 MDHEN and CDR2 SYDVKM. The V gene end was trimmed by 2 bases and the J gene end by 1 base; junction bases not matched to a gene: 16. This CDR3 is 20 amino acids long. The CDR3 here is CASSLRQGTFHRRSGNTIYF. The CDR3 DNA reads TGTGCCAGCAGTTTAAGACAGGGGACCTTCCATAGACGGTCTGGAAACACCATATATTTT.

CDR3 DNA: TGTGCCAGCGGGAGTACCCTCGAGACTGAAGCTTTCTTT. It translates to CASGSTLETEAFF. The chain combines TRBV9 with TRBJ1-1; D gene ambiguous. The CDR3 loop spans 13 amino acids. Between the trimmed V and J ends, which lost 7 bases and 5 bases, there was a span of 15 bases. Germline values: CDR1 SGDLS, CDR2 YYNGEE.